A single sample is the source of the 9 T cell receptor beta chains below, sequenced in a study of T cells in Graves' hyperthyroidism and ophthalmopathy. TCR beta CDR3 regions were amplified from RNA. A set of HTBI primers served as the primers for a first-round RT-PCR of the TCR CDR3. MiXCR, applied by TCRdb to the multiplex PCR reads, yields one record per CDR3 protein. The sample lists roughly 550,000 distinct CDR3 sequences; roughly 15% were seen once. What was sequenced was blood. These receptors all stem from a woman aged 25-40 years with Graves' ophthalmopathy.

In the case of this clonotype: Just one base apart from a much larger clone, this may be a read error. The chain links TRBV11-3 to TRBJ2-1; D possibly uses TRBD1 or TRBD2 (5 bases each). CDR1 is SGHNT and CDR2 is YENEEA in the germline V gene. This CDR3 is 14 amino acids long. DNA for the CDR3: TGTGTCAGCAGCTTAGTACCAGGGAGAGGTGAGCAGTTCTTC. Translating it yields CVSSLVPGRGEQFF.

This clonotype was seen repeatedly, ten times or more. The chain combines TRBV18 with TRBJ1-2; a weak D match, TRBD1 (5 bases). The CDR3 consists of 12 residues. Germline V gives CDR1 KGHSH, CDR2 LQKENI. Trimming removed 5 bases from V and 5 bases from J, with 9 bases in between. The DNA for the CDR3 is TGTGCCAGCTCAGGGACGCTTTATGGCTACACCTTC. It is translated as CASSGTLYGYTF.

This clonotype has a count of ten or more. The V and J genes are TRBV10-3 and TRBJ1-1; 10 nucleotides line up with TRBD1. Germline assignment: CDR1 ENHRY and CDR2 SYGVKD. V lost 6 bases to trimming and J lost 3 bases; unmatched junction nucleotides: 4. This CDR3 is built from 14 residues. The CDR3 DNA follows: TGTGCCATCAGGACCGGGACAGGGGACACTGAAGCTTTCTTT. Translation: CAIRTGTGDTEAFF.

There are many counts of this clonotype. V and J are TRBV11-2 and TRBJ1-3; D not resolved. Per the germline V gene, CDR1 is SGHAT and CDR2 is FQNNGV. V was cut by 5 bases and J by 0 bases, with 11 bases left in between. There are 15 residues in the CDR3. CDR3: CASSQGRSSGNTIYF. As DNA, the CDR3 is TGTGCCAGCAGCCAAGGACGGAGCTCTGGAAACACCATATATTTT.

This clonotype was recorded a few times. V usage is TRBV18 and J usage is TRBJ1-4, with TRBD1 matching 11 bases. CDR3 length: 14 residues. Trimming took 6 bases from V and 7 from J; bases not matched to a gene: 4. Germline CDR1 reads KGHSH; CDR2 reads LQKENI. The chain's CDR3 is CASSRTGGIEKLFF. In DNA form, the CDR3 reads TGTGCCAGCTCCCGGACAGGGGGCATTGAAAAACTGTTTTTT.

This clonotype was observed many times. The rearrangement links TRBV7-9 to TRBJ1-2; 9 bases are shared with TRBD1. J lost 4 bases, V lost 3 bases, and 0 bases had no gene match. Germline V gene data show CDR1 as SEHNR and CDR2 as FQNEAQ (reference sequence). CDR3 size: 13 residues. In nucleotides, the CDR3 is TGTGCCAGCAGCTTGACAGGGGGCTATGGCTACACCTTC. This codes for CASSLTGGYGYTF.

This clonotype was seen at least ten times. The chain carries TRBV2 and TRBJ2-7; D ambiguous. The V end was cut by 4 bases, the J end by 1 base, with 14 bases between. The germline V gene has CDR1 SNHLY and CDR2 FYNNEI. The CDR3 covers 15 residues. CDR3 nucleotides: TGTGCCAGCAGTGCCTCGAATCTGGGGTCCTACGAGCAGTACTTC. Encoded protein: CASSASNLGSYEQYF.

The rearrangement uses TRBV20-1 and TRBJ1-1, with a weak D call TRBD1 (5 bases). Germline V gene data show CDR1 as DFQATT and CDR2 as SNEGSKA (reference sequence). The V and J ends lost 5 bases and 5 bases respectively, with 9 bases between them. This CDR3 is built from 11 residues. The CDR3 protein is CSAPRVTEAFF. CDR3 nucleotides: TGCAGTGCTCCCAGGGTTACTGAAGCTTTCTTT.

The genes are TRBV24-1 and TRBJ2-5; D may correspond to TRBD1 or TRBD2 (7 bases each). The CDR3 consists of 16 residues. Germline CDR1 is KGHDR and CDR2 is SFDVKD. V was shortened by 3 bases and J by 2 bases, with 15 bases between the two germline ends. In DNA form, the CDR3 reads TGTGCCACCAGTGATGGGGGGGACAGCCTACAAGAGACCCAGTACTTC. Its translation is CATSDGGDSLQETQYF.